One and the same sample provided the 24 T cell receptor beta chains below, sequenced in a study of blood T cell repertoires in COVID-19. The assay was immunoSEQ multiplex PCR, and TCRdb's table has in-frame clones only and misses some. The sample has over 120,000 clones, approximately 81% seen once. Sequencing was done on a sample of peripheral blood. The receptors here all came from a human donor with acute or convalescent COVID-19. The donor label of this sample is uncertain.

V is TRBV10-3 and J is TRBJ2-2; TRBD1 matches at 7 bases. The CDR3 covers 15 residues. Losses at the gene ends were 4 bases for V and 7 bases for J; bases not matched to a gene: 9. CDR1 ENHRY and CDR2 SYGVKD come from the germline V gene. The CDR3, as DNA: TGTGCCATCAGTGGCCAGACAGGGCTCGGCGGGGAGCTGTTTTTT. It specifies CAISGQTGLGGELFF.

The chain couples TRBV9 to TRBJ1-6; TRBD1 matches at 8 bases. CDR1 is SGDLS and CDR2 is YYNGEE in the germline V gene. The CDR3 is 15 amino acids. V lost 4 bases and J lost 9; bases outside the gene matches: 9. CDR3 protein: CASSPTGVGISPLHF. Here the CDR3 DNA reads TGTGCCAGCAGCCCGACAGGGGTCGGCATTTCACCCCTCCACTTT.

This clone was found a few times. This sequence joins TRBV27 and TRBJ1-4; D is possibly TRBD1 (6 bases). The V gene lost 0 bases and the J gene lost 8 bases, with 10 bases spanning the gap. This CDR3 contains 14 residues. In germline, CDR1 is MNHEY, CDR2 SMNVEV (reference sequence). The CDR3 DNA follows: TGTGCCAGCAGTTTATCGTATAGGGGGGAAAAACTGTTTTTT. Translated: CASSLSYRGEKLFF.

The chain couples TRBV7-9 to TRBJ2-6; D possibly corresponds to TRBD1 (5 bases). The germline CDR1 and CDR2 sequences are SEHNR and FQNEAQ (reference sequence). This CDR3 has 16 amino acids. Trimming took off 10 bases at V and 0 bases at J, with 16 bases between the two ends. The CDR3 sequence is CAIIPRADSGANVLTF. CDR3 DNA sequence: TGTGCCATCATCCCCAGGGCCGACTCTGGGGCCAACGTCCTGACTTTC.

The chain combines TRBV27 with TRBJ1-3; 8 nucleotides match TRBD1. Germline CDR1 MNHEY, CDR2 SMNVEV (reference sequence). The CDR3 covers 18 residues. Trimming at V came to 5 bases and at J to 3 bases, leaving 15 bases not matched to a gene. The chain's CDR3 is CASSPIWTGTLDGNTIYF. The CDR3 DNA sequence: TGTGCCAGCAGTCCCATTTGGACAGGGACTTTAGATGGAAACACCATATATTTT.

V gene TRBV20-1 combines with J gene TRBJ2-4; D perhaps matches TRBD1 (5 bases). This CDR3 contains 11 residues. Germline V lookup: CDR1 DFQATT, CDR2 SNEGSKA (reference sequence). The V gene lost 1 base and the J gene lost 10 bases, with 8 bases spanning the gap. Here the CDR3 reads CSARVDSIQYF. The CDR3 DNA reads TGCAGTGCTAGAGTCGACAGTATTCAGTACTTC.

The chain recombines TRBV29-1 with TRBJ1-5; no clear D gene. The CDR3 has 13 residues. Germline CDR1 reads SQVTM; CDR2 reads ANQGSEA. Trimming stripped 4 bases from V and 4 bases from J, with 11 bases between. CDR3 nucleotides: TGCAGCGTTGCCCTAGAACGGAATCAGCCCCAGCATTTT. Translated, it gives CSVALERNQPQHF.

V and J are TRBV9 and TRBJ1-5; D is uncertain. CDR1 is SGDLS and CDR2 is YYNGEE in the germline V gene. This CDR3 is 13 amino acids long. The germline V and J ends were trimmed by 5 bases and 5 bases, with 11 bases remaining between them. The CDR3 sequence: CASSDTWDQPQHF. CDR3 DNA: TGTGCCAGCAGTGACACCTGGGATCAGCCCCAGCATTTT.

The chain is built from TRBV5-1 and TRBJ2-5; 10 nucleotides align to TRBD2. The CDR3 sequence is 14 residues long. CDR1 is SGHRS and CDR2 is YFSETQ in the germline V gene. Trimming took 5 bases from V and 1 from J; bases not matched to a gene: 2. The CDR3 nucleotides are TGCGCCAGCAGTAGCGGGGGGATCCAAGAGACCCAGTACTTC. Encoded protein: CASSSGGIQETQYF.

The rearrangement links TRBV10-3 to TRBJ2-2; a weak D match, TRBD2 (7 bases). Germline CDR1 is ENHRY and CDR2 is SYGVKD. The CDR3 consists of 15 residues. V dropped 8 bases and J dropped 0 bases, with 13 bases sitting between them. CDR3 nucleotide sequence: TGTGCCATCGGGGGGGGCCCGACGAACACCGGGGAGCTGTTTTTT. This gives the protein CAIGGGPTNTGELFF.

This clone was observed once. The CDR3 protein is CASGATGESTDTQYF. CDR3 nucleotide sequence: TGTGCCTCCGGGGCGACAGGGGAGAGCACAGATACGCAGTATTTT. This chain uses TRBV5-5 with TRBJ2-3; the match to TRBD1 covers 8 bases. V lost 10 bases, J lost 0 bases, and 10 bases stayed unmatched. Germline loops: CDR1 SGHKS, CDR2 YYEKEE (reference sequence). This CDR3 is built from 15 residues.

V gene TRBV18 combines with J gene TRBJ2-7; D possibly corresponds to TRBD2 (6 bases). With 3 bases removed from V and 3 bases from J, the gap between germline ends came to 12 bases. There are 14 residues in the CDR3. Looked up from germline, CDR1 is KGHSH and CDR2 is LQKENI. CDR3 protein: CASSPGVADYEQYF. In nucleotides, the CDR3 is TGTGCCAGCTCACCGGGGGTAGCGGACTACGAGCAGTACTTC.

The chain is built from TRBV7-6 and TRBJ2-3; 8 positions agree with TRBD2. Germline V CDR1 and CDR2: SGHVS, FNYEAQ. This CDR3 has 14 residues. V gave up 1 base and J gave up 5 bases; unmatched junction bases: 2. CDR3 coding DNA: TGTGCCAGCAGCTTAGGCCTAGCGGGAGATACGCAGTATTTT. It specifies CASSLGLAGDTQYF.

The V and J genes are TRBV9 and TRBJ1-2, with a weak D call TRBD1 (6 bases). Trimming took off 2 bases at V and 0 bases at J, with 11 bases between the two ends. This CDR3 region has 15 residues. Germline V CDR1 and CDR2: SGDLS, YYNGEE. The CDR3 DNA follows: TGTGCCAGCAGCGTCCGACAGGATTCTAACTATGGCTACACCTTC. Protein product: CASSVRQDSNYGYTF.

This clone was counted a few times. This chain uses TRBV10-3 with TRBJ1-5; D possibly corresponds to TRBD1 (5 bases). Per germline, CDR1 ENHRY and CDR2 SYGVKD. The V gene lost 10 bases and the J gene lost 4 bases, with 11 bases spanning the gap. The CDR3 consists of 12 residues. CDR3 in DNA: TGTGCCACCCAGGGAGGAAATCAGCCCCAGCATTTT. Amino acids: CATQGGNQPQHF.

This chain uses TRBV7-3 with TRBJ2-1, with D possibly matching TRBD2 (5 bases). Germline lookup yields CDR1 SGHTA and CDR2 FQGTGA. The CDR3 runs to 14 residues. Trimming pared 3 bases from V and 0 bases from J, leaving 6 bases between. CDR3 protein: CASSLDFSYNEQFF. CDR3 nucleotides: TGTGCCAGCAGCTTGGACTTCTCCTACAATGAGCAGTTCTTC.

The chain links TRBV11-2 to TRBJ2-1; TRBD2 is a possible D gene (6 bases). V lost 2 bases and J 5 bases, leaving 22 bases between the germline ends. The CDR3 has 18 residues. Germline V gives CDR1 SGHAT, CDR2 FQNNGV. In DNA, the CDR3 is TGTGCCAGCAGCTTAAGGGTGGAAGGGACTCCGAAAAACAATGAGCAGTTCTTC. Its translation: CASSLRVEGTPKNNEQFF.

The chain links TRBV6-5 to TRBJ2-7; the D gene is possibly TRBD1 (6 bases). The V end was cut by 2 bases, the J end by 2 bases, with 10 bases between. Looked up from germline, CDR1 is MNHEY and CDR2 is SVGAGI. This CDR3 spans 14 amino acids. CDR3 DNA: TGTGCCAGCAGTTACCACAGGGAAACCTACGAGCAGTACTTC. It yields the protein CASSYHRETYEQYF.

The rearrangement links TRBV21-1 to TRBJ2-7; the table's D gene call, TRBD1, was not cross checked with the DNA. TRBV21-1 is a listed pseudogene. The CDR3 consists of 14 residues. The CDR3 DNA reads TGTGCCAGCAGCAAAGGACAGGGTTTCTACGAGCAGTACGTC. Its protein product is CASSKGQGFYEQYV.

This rearrangement joins TRBV11-2 to TRBJ2-2; 8 positions agree with TRBD2. CDR3 length: 16 residues. V was pared by 5 bases and J by 7 bases, with 12 bases of the junction left unmatched. Germline assignment: CDR1 SGHAT and CDR2 FQNNGV. The CDR3 protein is CASSRSYSGGGGELFF. CDR3 DNA sequence: TGTGCCAGCAGCAGAAGTTACAGCGGGGGAGGCGGGGAGCTGTTTTTT.

This clone was detected only a few times. The CDR3 reads CASSPTGNSNQPQHF. Here the CDR3 DNA reads TGTGCCAGCAGTCCGACGGGTAATAGCAATCAGCCCCAGCATTTT. This chain uses TRBV28 with TRBJ1-5; no clear D gene. The CDR3 runs 15 residues. The germline gives CDR1 MDHEN, CDR2 SYDVKM. With 5 bases removed from V and 0 bases from J, the gap between germline ends came to 11 bases.

The chain combines TRBV6-6 with TRBJ1-1, with TRBD1 as a possible D gene (5 bases). Deletions cut 5 bases from V and 2 bases from J, with 12 bases between. Germline assignment: CDR1 MNHNY and CDR2 SVGAGI (reference sequence). This CDR3 comprises 14 residues. CDR3 protein: CASSTTDTNTEAFF. The CDR3 nucleotides read TGTGCCAGCAGTACGACGGACACTAACACTGAAGCTTTCTTT.

The genes are TRBV5-1 and TRBJ2-7; no definite D call. Per germline, CDR1 SGHRS and CDR2 YFSETQ. The V and J ends lost 0 bases and 6 bases respectively, with 13 bases between them. The length of the CDR3 is 14 residues. The CDR3 here is CASSLAGVVVEQYF. DNA of the CDR3: TGCGCCAGCAGCTTGGCCGGAGTGGTAGTCGAGCAGTACTTC.

This clone came up a few times. The V and J genes are TRBV2 and TRBJ1-2; D not resolved. With 6 bases removed from V and 5 bases from J, the gap between germline ends came to 19 bases. CDR3 length equals 15 residues. Per the germline V gene, CDR1 is SNHLY and CDR2 is FYNNEI. The CDR3 sequence is CASRRQEAGGYGYTF. The CDR3 DNA reads as TGTGCCAGCAGAAGGCAAGAGGCGGGAGGTTATGGCTACACCTTC.